A selection of T cell receptor beta chains follows, all from one sample in a study of blood T cell repertoires in COVID-19. Profiling relied on immunoSEQ multiplex PCR, and the TCRdb table lists in-frame clones only, not all of them. The sample contains 200,000 to 250,000 clones, 87% of which appear only once. The source material was PBMCs or T cells enriched from blood (not recorded which). The receptors here all came from a man younger than 40 who had recovered from COVID-19. CDR3s include the opening cysteine and the closing phenylalanine or tryptophan. A D gene is named only where the DNA matches it firmly. Clone size is given for some rows only: seen once, a few or many times, or a class if the clone is expanded.

J gene: TRBJ1-6; D gene: .; V gene: TRBV6-5; clone size: .; CDR3 protein: CASSYSASSPLHF; CDR3 DNA: TGTGCCAGCAGTTACTCGGCCTCCTCACCCCTCCACTTT
J gene: TRBJ1-6; D gene: .; V gene: TRBV9; clone size: .; CDR3 protein: CASSVDLGNSPLHF; CDR3 DNA: TGTGCCAGCAGCGTAGACTTGGGCAATTCACCCCTCCACTTT
J gene: TRBJ1-2; D gene: TRBD1; V gene: TRBV24-1; clone size: .; CDR3 protein: CATSDPGRGNDGYTF; CDR3 DNA: TGTGCCACCAGTGACCCCGGCAGGGGGAACGATGGCTACACCTTC
J gene: TRBJ2-1; D gene: TRBD2; V gene: TRBV7-2; clone size: .; CDR3 protein: CASTRTSGGSFEQFF; CDR3 DNA: TGTGCCAGCACACGCACTAGCGGGGGGTCGTTCGAGCAGTTCTTC
J gene: TRBJ1-1; D gene: .; V gene: TRBV4-1; clone size: .; CDR3 protein: CASSHAGTGDTEAFF; CDR3 DNA: TGCGCCAGCAGCCATGCTGGGACTGGCGACACTGAAGCTTTCTTT
J gene: TRBJ2-7; D gene: .; V gene: TRBV3-1/TRBV3-2; clone size: .; CDR3 protein: CASSPTGYEQYF; CDR3 DNA: TGTGCCAGCAGCCCTACAGGCTACGAGCAGTACTTC
J gene: TRBJ1-3; D gene: .; V gene: TRBV28; clone size: .; CDR3 protein: CASSSRELFVGNTIYF; CDR3 DNA: TGTGCCAGCAGCTCAAGGGAGCTGTTTGTAGGAAACACCATATATTTT
J gene: TRBJ1-2; D gene: .; V gene: TRBV28; clone size: .; CDR3 protein: CASSLTGLANYGYTF; CDR3 DNA: TGTGCCAGCAGTCTCACAGGGTTAGCTAACTATGGCTACACCTTC
J gene: TRBJ1-6; D gene: .; V gene: TRBV15; clone size: .; CDR3 protein: CATSEREGYYNSPLHF; CDR3 DNA: TGTGCCACCAGCGAGAGGGAGGGGTATTATAATTCACCCCTCCACTTT
J gene: TRBJ1-6; D gene: TRBD1; V gene: TRBV3-1/TRBV3-2; clone size: .; CDR3 protein: CASRETGQGGSPLHF; CDR3 DNA: TGTGCCAGCAGGGAGACAGGACAGGGTGGTTCACCCCTCCACTTT
J gene: TRBJ1-1; D gene: .; V gene: TRBV3-1/TRBV3-2; clone size: .; CDR3 protein: CASSRSLDSSGMNTEAFF; CDR3 DNA: TGTGCCAGCAGCCGAAGCCTGGACTCCTCCGGAATGAACACTGAAGCTTTCTTT
J gene: TRBJ2-7; D gene: .; V gene: TRBV9; clone size: .; CDR3 protein: CASSGGTSVYEQYF; CDR3 DNA: TGTGCCAGCAGCGGGGGGACTTCGGTATACGAGCAGTACTTC
J gene: TRBJ1-4; D gene: .; V gene: TRBV30; clone size: few; CDR3 protein: CAWKTGWGEKLFF; CDR3 DNA: TGTGCCTGGAAAACAGGGTGGGGTGAAAAACTGTTTTTT
J gene: TRBJ2-2; D gene: .; V gene: TRBV6-5; clone size: .; CDR3 protein: CASSYLAEDTGELFF; CDR3 DNA: TGTGCCAGCAGTTACCTAGCAGAGGACACCGGGGAGCTGTTTTTT
J gene: TRBJ1-6; D gene: TRBD1; V gene: TRBV2; clone size: .; CDR3 protein: CASTGQDLFDLHF; CDR3 DNA: TGTGCCAGCACGGGACAGGATCTTTTTGACCTCCACTTT
J gene: TRBJ1-5; D gene: .; V gene: TRBV12-3/TRBV12-4; clone size: .; CDR3 protein: CASRQETNQPQHF; CDR3 DNA: TGTGCCAGCAGACAGGAAACGAATCAGCCCCAGCATTTT
J gene: TRBJ1-6; D gene: TRBD1; V gene: TRBV28; clone size: .; CDR3 protein: CATLKQGEVHSPLHF; CDR3 DNA: TGTGCCACCCTTAAACAGGGGGAGGTTCATTCACCCCTCCACTTT
J gene: TRBJ1-1; D gene: .; V gene: TRBV7-9; clone size: .; CDR3 protein: CASSYLGPNTEAFF; CDR3 DNA: TGTGCCAGCAGCTATTTGGGCCCTAACACTGAAGCTTTCTTT
J gene: TRBJ1-2; D gene: .; V gene: TRBV4-2; clone size: .; CDR3 protein: CASSQEQRGYTF; CDR3 DNA: TGTGCCAGCAGCCAAGAACAGCGGGGCTACACCTTC
J gene: TRBJ1-5; D gene: .; V gene: TRBV7-9; clone size: once; CDR3 protein: CASSLGQGNQPQHF; CDR3 DNA: TGTGCCAGCAGCTTGGGGCAGGGCAATCAGCCCCAGCATTTT
J gene: TRBJ1-3; D gene: .; V gene: TRBV19; clone size: .; CDR3 protein: CASSNSFSGNTIYF; CDR3 DNA: TGTGCCAGTAGTAACAGCTTCTCTGGAAACACCATATATTTT
J gene: TRBJ1-1; D gene: .; V gene: TRBV11-2; clone size: .; CDR3 protein: CASSLGQMARGAFF; CDR3 DNA: TGTGCCAGCAGTCTGGGACAAATGGCTCGCGGGGCTTTCTTT
J gene: TRBJ1-6; D gene: TRBD1; V gene: TRBV14; clone size: .; CDR3 protein: CASSQVKGAGYNSPLHF; CDR3 DNA: TGTGCCAGCAGCCAAGTAAAGGGGGCCGGCTATAATTCACCCCTCCACTTT
J gene: TRBJ2-2; D gene: .; V gene: TRBV27; clone size: .; CDR3 protein: CASSPRQAGELFF; CDR3 DNA: TGTGCCAGCAGTCCTCGACAGGCCGGGGAGCTGTTTTTT
J gene: TRBJ1-1; D gene: .; V gene: TRBV18; clone size: .; CDR3 protein: CASSPFSENTEAFF; CDR3 DNA: TGTGCCAGCTCACCGTTTAGTGAAAACACTGAAGCTTTCTTT